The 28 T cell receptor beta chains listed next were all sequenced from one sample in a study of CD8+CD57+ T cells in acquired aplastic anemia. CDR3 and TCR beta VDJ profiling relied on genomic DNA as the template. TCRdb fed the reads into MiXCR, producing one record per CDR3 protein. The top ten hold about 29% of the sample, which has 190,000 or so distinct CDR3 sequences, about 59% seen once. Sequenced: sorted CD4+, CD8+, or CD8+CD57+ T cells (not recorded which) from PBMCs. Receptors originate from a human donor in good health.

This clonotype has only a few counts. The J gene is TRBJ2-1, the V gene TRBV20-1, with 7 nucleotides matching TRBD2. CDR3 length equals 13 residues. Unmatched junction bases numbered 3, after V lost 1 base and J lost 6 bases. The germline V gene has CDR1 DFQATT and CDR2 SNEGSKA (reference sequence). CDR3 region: CSARGGRFNEQFF. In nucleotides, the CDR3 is TGCAGTGCTAGAGGCGGGAGATTCAATGAGCAGTTCTTC.

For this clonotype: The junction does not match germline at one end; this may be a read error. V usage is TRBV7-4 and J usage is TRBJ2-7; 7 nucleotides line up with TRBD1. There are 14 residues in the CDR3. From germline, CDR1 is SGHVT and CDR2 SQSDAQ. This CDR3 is CASSLRQGPYEQYF. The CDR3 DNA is TGCGCCAGCAGCCTCCGACAGGGCCCCTACGAGCAGTACTTC.

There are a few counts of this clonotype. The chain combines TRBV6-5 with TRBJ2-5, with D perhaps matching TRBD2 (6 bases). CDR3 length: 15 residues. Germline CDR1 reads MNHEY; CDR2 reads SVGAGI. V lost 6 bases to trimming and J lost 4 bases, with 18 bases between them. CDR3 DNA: TGTGCCAGCAGGCCCCGGGAGACCGGAGGAGAGACCCAGTACTTC. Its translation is CASRPRETGGETQYF.

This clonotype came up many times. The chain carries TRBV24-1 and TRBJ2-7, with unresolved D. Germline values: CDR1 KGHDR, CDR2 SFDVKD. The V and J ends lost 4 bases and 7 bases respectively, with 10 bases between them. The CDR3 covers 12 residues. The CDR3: CATSDHYGEQYF. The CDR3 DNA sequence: TGTGCCACCAGTGACCACTACGGAGAGCAGTACTTC.

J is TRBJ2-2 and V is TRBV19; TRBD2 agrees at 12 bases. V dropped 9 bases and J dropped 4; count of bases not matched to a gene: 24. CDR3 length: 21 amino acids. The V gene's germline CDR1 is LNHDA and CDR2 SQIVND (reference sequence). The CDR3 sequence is CASSEATDRGPSGRVTGELFF. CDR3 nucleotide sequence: TGTGCCAGCAGTGAAGCGACAGACAGGGGTCCTAGCGGGAGGGTCACCGGGGAGCTGTTTTTT.

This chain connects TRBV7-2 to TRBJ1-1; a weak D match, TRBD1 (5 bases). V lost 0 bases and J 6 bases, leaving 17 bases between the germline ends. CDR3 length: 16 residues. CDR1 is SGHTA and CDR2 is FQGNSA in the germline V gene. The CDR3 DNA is TGTGCCAGCAGCTTAGCTCCGGCGGACATAAGCTCTGAAGCTTTCTTT. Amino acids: CASSLAPADISSEAFF.

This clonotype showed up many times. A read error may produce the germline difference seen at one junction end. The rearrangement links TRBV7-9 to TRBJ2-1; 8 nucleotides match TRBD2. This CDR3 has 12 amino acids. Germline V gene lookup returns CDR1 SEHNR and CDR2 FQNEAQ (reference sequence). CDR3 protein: CASSSTAGLELF. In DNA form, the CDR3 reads TGTGCCAGCAGCTCAACGGCGGGACTAGAACTCTTC. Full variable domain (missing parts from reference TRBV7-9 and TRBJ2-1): DTGVSQNPRHKITKRGQNVTFRCDPISEHNRLYWYRQTLGQGPEFLTYFQNEAQLEKSRLLSDRFSAERPKGSFSTLEIQRTEQGDSAMYLCASSSTAGLELFGPGTRLTVL.

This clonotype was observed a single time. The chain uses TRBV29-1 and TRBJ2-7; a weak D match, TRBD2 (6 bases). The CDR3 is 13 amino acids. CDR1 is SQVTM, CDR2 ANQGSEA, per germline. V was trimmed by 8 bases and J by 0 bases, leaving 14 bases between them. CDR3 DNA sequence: TGCAGCTCAAGCCGGGACTTCTCCTACGAGCAGTACTTC. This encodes CSSSRDFSYEQYF.

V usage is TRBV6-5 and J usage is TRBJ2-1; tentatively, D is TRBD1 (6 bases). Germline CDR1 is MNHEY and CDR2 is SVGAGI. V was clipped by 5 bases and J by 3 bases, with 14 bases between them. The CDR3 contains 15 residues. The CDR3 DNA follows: TGTGCCAGCAGTCTCGAGGGGGTCCGCTACAATGAGCAGTTCTTC. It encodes CASSLEGVRYNEQFF.

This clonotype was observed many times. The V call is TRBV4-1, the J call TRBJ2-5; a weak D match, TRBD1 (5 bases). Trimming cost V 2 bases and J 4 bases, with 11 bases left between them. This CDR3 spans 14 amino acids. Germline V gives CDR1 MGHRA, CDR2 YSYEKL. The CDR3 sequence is CASSQFEGAETQYF. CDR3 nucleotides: TGCGCCAGCAGCCAATTCGAAGGGGCAGAGACCCAGTACTTC.

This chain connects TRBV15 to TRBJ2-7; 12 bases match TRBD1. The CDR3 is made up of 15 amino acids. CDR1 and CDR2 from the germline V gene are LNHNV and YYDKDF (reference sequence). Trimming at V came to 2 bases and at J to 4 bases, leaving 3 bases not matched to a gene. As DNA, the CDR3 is TGTGCCACCAGCAGACCGGGACAGGGGGCTTACGAGCAGTACTTC. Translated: CATSRPGQGAYEQYF.

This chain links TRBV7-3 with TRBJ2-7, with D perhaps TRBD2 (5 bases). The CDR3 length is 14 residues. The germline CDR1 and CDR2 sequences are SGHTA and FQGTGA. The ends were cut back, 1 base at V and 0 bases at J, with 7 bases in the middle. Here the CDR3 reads CASSLMGSSYEQYF. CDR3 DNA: TGTGCCAGCAGCTTAATGGGGAGCTCCTACGAGCAGTACTTC. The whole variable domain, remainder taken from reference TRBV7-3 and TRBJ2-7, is GAGVSQTPSNKVTEKGKYVELRCDPISGHTALYWYRQSLGQGPEFLIYFQGTGAADDSGLPNDRFFAVRPEGSVSTLKIQRTERGDSAVYLCASSLMGSSYEQYFGPGTRLTVT.

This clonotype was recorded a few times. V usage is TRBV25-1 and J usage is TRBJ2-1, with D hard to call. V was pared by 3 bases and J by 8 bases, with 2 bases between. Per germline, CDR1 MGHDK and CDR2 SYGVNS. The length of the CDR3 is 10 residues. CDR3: CASSDYEQFF. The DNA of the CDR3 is TGTGCCAGCAGTGATTATGAGCAGTTCTTC.

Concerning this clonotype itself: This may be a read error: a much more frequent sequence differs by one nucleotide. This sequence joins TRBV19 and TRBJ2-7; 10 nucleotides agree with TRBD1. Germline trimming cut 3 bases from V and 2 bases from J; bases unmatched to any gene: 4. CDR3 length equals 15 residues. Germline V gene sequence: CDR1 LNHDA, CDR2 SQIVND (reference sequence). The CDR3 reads CASSIVGQGAYEQYF. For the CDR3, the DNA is TGTGCCAGTAGTATCGTAGGACAGGGGGCCTACGAGCAGTACTTC. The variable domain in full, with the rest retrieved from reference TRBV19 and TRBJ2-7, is DGGITQSPKYLFRKEGQNVTLSCEQNLNHDAMYWYRQDPGQGLRLIYYSQIVNDFQKGDIAEGYSVSREKKESFPLTVTSAQKNPTAFYLCASSIVGQGAYEQYFGPGTRLTVT.

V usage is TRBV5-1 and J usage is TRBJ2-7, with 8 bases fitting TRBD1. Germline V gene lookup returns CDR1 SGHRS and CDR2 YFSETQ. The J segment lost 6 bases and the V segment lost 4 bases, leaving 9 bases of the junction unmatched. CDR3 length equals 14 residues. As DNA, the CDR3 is TGCGCCAGCAGCCCGGGACAGGCAATCCGCGAGCAGTACTTC. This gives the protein CASSPGQAIREQYF. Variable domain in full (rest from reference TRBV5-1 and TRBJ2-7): KAGVTQTPRYLIKTRGQQVTLSCSPISGHRSVSWYQQTPGQGLQFLFEYFSETQRNKGNFPGRFSGRQFSNSRSEMNVSTLELGDSALYLCASSPGQAIREQYFGPGTRLTVT.

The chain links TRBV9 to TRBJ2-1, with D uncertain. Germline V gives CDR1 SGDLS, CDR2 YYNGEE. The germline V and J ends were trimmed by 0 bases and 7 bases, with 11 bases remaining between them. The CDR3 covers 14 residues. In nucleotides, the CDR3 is TGTGCCAGCAGCGTAGACCTCAACCCTAATGAGCAGTTCTTC. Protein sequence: CASSVDLNPNEQFF.

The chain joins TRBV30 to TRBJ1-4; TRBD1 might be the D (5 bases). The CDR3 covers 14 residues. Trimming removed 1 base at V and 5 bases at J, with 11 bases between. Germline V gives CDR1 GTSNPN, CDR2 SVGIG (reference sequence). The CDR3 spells CAWSGLGRNEKLFF. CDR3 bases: TGTGCCTGGAGTGGTCTGGGGCGAAATGAAAAACTGTTTTTT.

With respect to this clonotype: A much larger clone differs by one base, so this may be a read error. CDR3 sequence reads: CASIPNRVDTEAFF. The CDR3 nucleotides read TGTGCCAGCATTCCGAACAGGGTGGACACTGAAGCTTTCTTT. This rearrangement joins TRBV6-1 to TRBJ1-1; a possible D gene is TRBD1 (6 bases). From germline, CDR1 is MNHNS and CDR2 SASEGT. The CDR3 covers 14 residues. The ends were cut back, 7 bases at V and 3 bases at J, with 15 bases in the middle.

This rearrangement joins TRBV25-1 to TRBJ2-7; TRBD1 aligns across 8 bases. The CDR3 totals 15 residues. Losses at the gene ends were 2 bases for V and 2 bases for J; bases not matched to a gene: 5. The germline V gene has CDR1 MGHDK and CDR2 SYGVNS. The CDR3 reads CASSEAGTGTYEQYF. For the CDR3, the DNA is TGTGCCAGCAGTGAAGCCGGGACAGGAACCTACGAGCAGTACTTC.

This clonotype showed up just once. CDR3 residues: CASTGLAGAGAQYF. The CDR3 nucleotides are TGTGCCAGCACCGGACTAGCGGGGGCCGGTGCGCAGTATTTT. The chain uses TRBV9 and TRBJ2-3; 13 positions match TRBD2. Germline CDR1 SGDLS, CDR2 YYNGEE. The CDR3 consists of 14 residues. V trimming: 6 bases; J trimming: 10 bases; junction bases outside the gene matches: 8.

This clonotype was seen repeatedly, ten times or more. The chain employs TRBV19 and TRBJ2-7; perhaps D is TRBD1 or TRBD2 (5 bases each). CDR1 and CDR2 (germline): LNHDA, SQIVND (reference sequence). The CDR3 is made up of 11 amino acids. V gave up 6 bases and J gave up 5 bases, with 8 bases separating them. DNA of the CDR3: TGTGCCAGTAGGGGGGTCCACGAGCAGTACTTC. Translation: CASRGVHEQYF.

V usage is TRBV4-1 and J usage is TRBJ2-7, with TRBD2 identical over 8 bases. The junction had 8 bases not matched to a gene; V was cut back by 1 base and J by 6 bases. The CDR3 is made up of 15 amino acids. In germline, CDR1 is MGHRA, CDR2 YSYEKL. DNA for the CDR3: TGCGCCAGCAGCCAAGCGTACGGGGGGGCAGTCGAGCAGTACTTC. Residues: CASSQAYGGAVEQYF.

CDR3 residues: CASSPEGEETQYF. CDR3 DNA sequence: TGTGCCAGCAGCCCAGAGGGAGAAGAGACCCAGTACTTC. The V and J genes are TRBV7-2 and TRBJ2-5; weak D call: TRBD2 (5 bases). The CDR3 runs to 13 residues. Trimming took 5 bases from V and 3 from J, leaving 10 bases between them. Per the germline V gene, CDR1 is SGHTA and CDR2 is FQGNSA.

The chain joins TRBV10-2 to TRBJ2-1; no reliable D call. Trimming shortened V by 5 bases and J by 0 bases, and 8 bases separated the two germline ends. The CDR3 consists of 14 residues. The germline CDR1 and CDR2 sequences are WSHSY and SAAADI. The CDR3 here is CASSIVSSYNEQFF. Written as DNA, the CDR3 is TGCGCCAGCAGTATAGTAAGCTCCTACAATGAGCAGTTCTTC.

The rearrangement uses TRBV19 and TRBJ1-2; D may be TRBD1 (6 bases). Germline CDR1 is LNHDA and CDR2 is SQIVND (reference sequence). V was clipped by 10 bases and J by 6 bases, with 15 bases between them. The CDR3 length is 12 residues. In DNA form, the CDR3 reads TGTGCCACTCCGGACAGTTCGAATGGCTACACCTTC. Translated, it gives CATPDSSNGYTF.

This CDR3 is CASSQDRDRGLGYTF. The CDR3 coding sequence is TGTGCCAGCAGCCAAGATCGGGACAGGGGGCTTGGCTACACCTTC. The chain has TRBV7-2 and TRBJ1-2; 12 bases align to TRBD1. The V gene's germline CDR1 is SGHTA and CDR2 FQGNSA. The CDR3 runs to 15 residues. J lost 7 bases, V lost 5 bases, and 8 bases had no gene match.

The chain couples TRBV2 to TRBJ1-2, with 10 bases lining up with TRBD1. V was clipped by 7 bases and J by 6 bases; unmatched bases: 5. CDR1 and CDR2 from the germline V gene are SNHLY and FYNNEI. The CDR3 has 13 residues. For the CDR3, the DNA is TGTGCCAGCACCCAGACAGGGGGCGATGGCTACACCTTC. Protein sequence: CASTQTGGDGYTF.

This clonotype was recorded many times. The CDR3 region is CASGLVPRTDDQPQHF. The CDR3 DNA reads as TGTGCTAGTGGTTTGGTACCTCGGACAGATGATCAGCCCCAGCATTTT. This chain joins TRBV12-5 and TRBJ1-5; D is possibly TRBD1 (6 bases). Germline assignment: CDR1 LGHNT and CDR2 FRNRAP. The CDR3 covers 16 residues. Trimming stripped 0 bases from V and 5 bases from J, with 14 bases between.